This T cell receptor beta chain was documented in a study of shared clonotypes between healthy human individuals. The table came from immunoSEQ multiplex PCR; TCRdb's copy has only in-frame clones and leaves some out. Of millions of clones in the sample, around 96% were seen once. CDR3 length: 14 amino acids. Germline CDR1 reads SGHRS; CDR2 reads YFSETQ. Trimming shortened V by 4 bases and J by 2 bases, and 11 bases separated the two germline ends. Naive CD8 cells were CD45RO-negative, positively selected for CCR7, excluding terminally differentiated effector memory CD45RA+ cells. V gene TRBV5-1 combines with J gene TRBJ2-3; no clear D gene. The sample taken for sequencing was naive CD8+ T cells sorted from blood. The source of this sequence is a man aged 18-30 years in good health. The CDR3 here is CASSNVGNTDTQYF. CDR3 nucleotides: TGCGCCAGCAGCAATGTTGGCAACACAGATACGCAGTATTTT.